Here is one TCR beta chain with its context. Its target is not known. These data come from a study of shared clonotypes between healthy human individuals. Study overall: CD4 naive and memory got three plates each, CD8 naive two, CD8 memory one. Whole-study results and caveats: Relative to their counterparts shared across all four donors, non-shared clonotypes exhibited diminished generation probabilities. It was observed that roughly 5% of naive CD4 clonotypes were shared across several donors. Sampling covered nothing but blood. Tissue TCR repertoires likely differ from those found in blood.

Germline CDR1 ENHRY, CDR2 SYGVKD. CDR3 length equals 15 residues. V lost 3 bases and J lost 3; bases outside the gene matches: 4. Positively selected for CCR7, the CD45RO-negative cells used as naive CD8 cells excluded terminally differentiated effector memory CD45RA+ cells. The assay was immunoSEQ multiplex PCR, and TCRdb's table has in-frame clones only and misses some. The sample shows about 700,000 clones, 90% to 95% of them seen only once. The chain uses TRBV10-3 and TRBJ2-7, with TRBD2 identical over 11 bases. The TCR comes from a man aged 25 to 45 in good health. Sequences were obtained from naive CD8+ T cells sorted from blood. CDR3 region: CAISDLGTSGYEQYF. The CDR3 DNA reads TGTGCCATCAGTGACCTTGGGACTAGCGGCTACGAGCAGTACTTC.